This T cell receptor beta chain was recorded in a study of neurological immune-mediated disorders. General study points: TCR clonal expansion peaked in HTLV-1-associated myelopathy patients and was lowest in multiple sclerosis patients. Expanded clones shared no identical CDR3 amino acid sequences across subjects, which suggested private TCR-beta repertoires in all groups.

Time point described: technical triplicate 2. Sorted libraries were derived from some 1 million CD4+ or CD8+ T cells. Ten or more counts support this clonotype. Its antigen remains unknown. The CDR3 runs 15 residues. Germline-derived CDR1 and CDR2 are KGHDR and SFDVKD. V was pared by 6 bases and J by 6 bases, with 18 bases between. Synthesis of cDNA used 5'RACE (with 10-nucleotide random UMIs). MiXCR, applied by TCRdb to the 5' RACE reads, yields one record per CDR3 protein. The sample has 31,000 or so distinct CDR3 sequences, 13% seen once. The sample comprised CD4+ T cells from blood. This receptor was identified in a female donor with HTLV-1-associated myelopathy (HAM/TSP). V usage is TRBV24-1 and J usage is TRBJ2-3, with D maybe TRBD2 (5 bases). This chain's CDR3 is CATSSSSRGWDTQYF. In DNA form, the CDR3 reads TGTGCCACCAGTTCGTCCAGTCGCGGGTGGGATACGCAGTATTTT.